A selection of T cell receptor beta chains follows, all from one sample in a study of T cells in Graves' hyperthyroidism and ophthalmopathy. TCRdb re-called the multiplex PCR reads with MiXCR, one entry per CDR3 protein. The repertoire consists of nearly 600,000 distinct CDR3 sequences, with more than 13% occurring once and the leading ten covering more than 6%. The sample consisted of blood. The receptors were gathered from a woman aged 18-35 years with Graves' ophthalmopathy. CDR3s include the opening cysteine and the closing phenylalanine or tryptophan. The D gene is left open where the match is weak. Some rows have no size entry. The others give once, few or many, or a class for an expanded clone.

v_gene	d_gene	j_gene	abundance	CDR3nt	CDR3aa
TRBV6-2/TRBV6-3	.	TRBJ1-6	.	TGTGCCAGCAAAAAGGGAAGGAATTCACCCCTCCACTTT	CASKKGRNSPLHF
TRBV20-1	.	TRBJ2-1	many	TGCAGTGCTGCCGGGAGAGCCCCACGTTACAATGAGCAGTTCTTC	CSAAGRAPRYNEQFF
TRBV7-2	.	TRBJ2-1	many	TGTGCCAGCAGCTTATCTTCGGGGTGGCGGATGAGCTCCTACAATGAGCAGTTCTTC	CASSLSSGWRMSSYNEQFF
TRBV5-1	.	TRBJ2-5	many	TGCGCCAGCAGCTTGAATTCAGAGACCCAGTACTTC	CASSLNSETQYF
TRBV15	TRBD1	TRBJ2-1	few	TGTGCCACCAGCAGAGAGGGTCGACAGGGCTACAATGAGCAGTTCTTC	CATSREGRQGYNEQFF
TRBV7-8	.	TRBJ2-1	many	TGTGCCAGCAGCCGGGGGAGGTGGAGCAATGAGCAGTTCTTC	CASSRGRWSNEQFF
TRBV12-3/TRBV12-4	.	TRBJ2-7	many	TGTGCCAGCAGCTGGGGGACGGAGAGGAAGGGGAGCCACGAGCAGTACTTC	CASSWGTERKGSHEQYF
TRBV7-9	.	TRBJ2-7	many	TGTGCCAGCAGCGTCGTCGGGACCCTAGCTTACGGCGAGCAGTACTTC	CASSVVGTLAYGEQYF
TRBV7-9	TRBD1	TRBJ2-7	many	TGTGCCAGCAGCTCGCCCGGGACAGGGGACTACGAGCAGTACTTC	CASSSPGTGDYEQYF
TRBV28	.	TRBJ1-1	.	TGTGCCAGCAGTTCCATGGGACGGAACACTGAAGCTTTCTTC	CASSSMGRNTEAFF
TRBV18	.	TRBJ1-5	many	TGTGCCAGCTCACCGAACGACAATCAGCCCCAGCATTTT	CASSPNDNQPQHF
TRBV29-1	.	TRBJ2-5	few	TGCAGCGTTGAAACTGGCGACGGGGGATGGGAGACCCAGTACTTC	CSVETGDGGWETQYF
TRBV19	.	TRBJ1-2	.	TGTGCCAGTAGTATAGAGGGGGGCTACACCTTC	CASSIEGGYTF
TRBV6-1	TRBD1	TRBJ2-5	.	TGTGCCAGCAGCAGTCCCGGGACAGGGCAAGAGACCCAGTACTTC	CASSSPGTGQETQYF
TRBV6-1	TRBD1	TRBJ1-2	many	TGTGCCAGCATTCGGACAGGGGGGTATGGCTACACCTTC	CASIRTGGYGYTF
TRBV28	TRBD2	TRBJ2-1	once	TGTGCCAGCAGCTTAGCCCCGGGACTAGCGACGTACAATGAGCAGTTCTTC	CASSLAPGLATYNEQFF
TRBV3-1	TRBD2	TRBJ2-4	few	TGTGCCAGCAGCCATAAGCGGGAGCTGGGTGGGGGCAAAAACATTCAGTACTTC	CASSHKRELGGGKNIQYF
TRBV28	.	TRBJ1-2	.	TGTGCCAGCAGTTGGAACGACGGAATTAACTATGGCTACACCTTC	CASSWNDGINYGYTF
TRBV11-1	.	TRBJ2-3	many	TGTGCCAGCAGCTTGGACCGGGGACCTAGCACAGATACGCAGTATTTT	CASSLDRGPSTDTQYF
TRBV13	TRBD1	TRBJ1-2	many	TGTGCCAGCAGCTTAGGGGACAGGGACTATGGCTACACCTTC	CASSLGDRDYGYTF
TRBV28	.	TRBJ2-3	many	TGTGCCAGCAGTATCACGAGGGGTGCCACCACAGATACGCGGTATTTT	CASSITRGATTDTRYF
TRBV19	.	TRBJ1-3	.	TGTGCCAGTAGTACTGCAGGGACCTCCTCTGGAAACACCATATATTTT	CASSTAGTSSGNTIYF
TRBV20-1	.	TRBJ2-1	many	TGCAGTGCTAGAGATCAGGGCAATGAGCAGTTCTTC	CSARDQGNEQFF
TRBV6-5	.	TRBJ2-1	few	TGTGCCAGCAGTTACTCGCCTGTGGGAATCGGGTCCTACAATGAGCAGTTCTTC	CASSYSPVGIGSYNEQFF
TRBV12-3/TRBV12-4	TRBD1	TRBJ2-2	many	TGTGCCAGCAGTTTTGGTCAGGGGGATAGGGAGCTGTTTTTT	CASSFGQGDRELFF